This TCR beta chain is from a study of T cells in Graves' hyperthyroidism and ophthalmopathy. Study results and limitations: Blood also held most thyroid clonotypes expanded beyond 0.001.

Trimming cost V 4 bases and J 6 bases; bases outside gene matches: 6. Per the germline V gene, CDR1 is MNHNS and CDR2 is SASEGT. The CDR3 is 15 amino acids. In its sample, this clonotype was seen a few times. Antigen unknown. Amplification targeted TCR beta CDR3 regions from RNA transcripts. RT-PCR in the first round (using the HTBI primer set) targeted the TCR CDR3. In TCRdb, the multiplex PCR reads were re-called with MiXCR into one record per CDR3 protein. The table shows over 300,000 distinct CDR3 sequences, with about 14% occurring only once. This chain links TRBV6-1 with TRBJ2-7; 13 bases match TRBD2. Specimen: blood. The TCR comes from a woman aged 60-75 years with Graves' hyperthyroidism. This CDR3 reads CASSAGTSGISEQYF. CDR3 in DNA: TGTGCCAGCAGTGCCGGGACTAGCGGGATCAGCGAGCAGTACTTC.